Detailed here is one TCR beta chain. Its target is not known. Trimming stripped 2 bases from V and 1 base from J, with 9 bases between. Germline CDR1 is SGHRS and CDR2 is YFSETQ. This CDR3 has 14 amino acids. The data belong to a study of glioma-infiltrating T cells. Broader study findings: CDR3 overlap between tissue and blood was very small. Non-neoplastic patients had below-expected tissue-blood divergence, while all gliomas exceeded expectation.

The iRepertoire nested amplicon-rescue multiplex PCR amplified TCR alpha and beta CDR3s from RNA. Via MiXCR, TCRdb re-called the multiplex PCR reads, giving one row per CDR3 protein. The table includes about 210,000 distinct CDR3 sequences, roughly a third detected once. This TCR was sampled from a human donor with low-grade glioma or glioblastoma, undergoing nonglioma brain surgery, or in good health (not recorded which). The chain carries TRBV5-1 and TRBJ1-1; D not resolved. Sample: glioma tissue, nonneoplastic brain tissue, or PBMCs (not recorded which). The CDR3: CASSFSRRNTEAFF. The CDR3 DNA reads TGCGCCAGCAGCTTTTCCCGCAGGAACACTGAAGCTTTCTTT.